The 8 T cell receptor beta chains below come from one sample, sequenced in a study of blood T cell repertoires in COVID-19. The assay was immunoSEQ multiplex PCR, and TCRdb's table has in-frame clones only and misses some. The sample yields roughly 18,000 clones, approximately 86% seen once. The sequencing sample was made of peripheral blood. The receptors derive from a man in his sixties or seventies with acute or convalescent COVID-19.

This chain uses TRBV5-1 with TRBJ1-3, with a weak D call TRBD1 (5 bases). V was clipped by 3 bases and J by 8 bases, with 12 bases between them. Germline CDR1 reads SGHRS; CDR2 reads YFSETQ. CDR3 size: 13 residues. For the CDR3, the DNA is TGCGCCAGCAGCTGGGGCGGGGGTGACACCATATATTTT. It codes for CASSWGGGDTIYF. Looking up the rest from reference TRBV5-1 and TRBJ1-3 gives the full variable domain: KAGVTQTPRYLIKTRGQQVTLSCSPISGHRSVSWYQQTPGQGLQFLFEYFSETQRNKGNFPGRFSGRQFSNSRSEMNVSTLELGDSALYLCASSWGGGDTIYFGEGSWLTVV.

The chain has TRBV29-1 and TRBJ2-5, with D possibly matching TRBD2 (5 bases). This CDR3 has 13 amino acids. Germline V gene data show CDR1 as SQVTM and CDR2 as ANQGSEA. Trimming removed 3 bases from V and 1 base from J, with 9 bases in between. CDR3 coding DNA: TGCAGCGTTGAGGCCCGGGGCCAAGAGACCCAGTACTTC. Residues: CSVEARGQETQYF.

Only one count was recorded for this clone. V gene TRBV6-5 combines with J gene TRBJ1-5; the match to TRBD1 covers 7 bases. The ends lost 0 bases at V and 5 bases at J; junction bases unmatched: 4. Germline V lookup: CDR1 MNHEY, CDR2 SVGAGI. There are 15 residues in the CDR3. The DNA for the CDR3 is TGTGCCAGCAGTTACTCGACTACAGGGGATCAGCCCCAGCATTTT. It codes for CASSYSTTGDQPQHF.

This clone turned up a few times. This chain joins TRBV7-9 and TRBJ2-7, with 9 bases that match TRBD2. This CDR3 has 15 amino acids. Trimming cost V 1 base and J 3 bases; bases outside gene matches: 4. Looked up from germline, CDR1 is SEHNR and CDR2 is FQNEAQ (reference sequence). CDR3 coding DNA: TGTGCCAGCAGCTTAGACCTAGCGGGATTCTACGAGCAGTACTTC. Translation gives CASSLDLAGFYEQYF.

The CDR3 here is CASSVGGQETQYF. Here the CDR3 DNA reads TGTGCCAGCAGCGTAGGGGGCCAGGAGACCCAGTACTTC. The V gene is TRBV9, the J gene TRBJ2-5; TRBD1 is a possible D gene (5 bases). Germline CDR1 is SGDLS and CDR2 is YYNGEE. Between the trimmed V and J ends, which lost 0 bases and 5 bases, there was a span of 8 bases. The CDR3 totals 13 residues.

V usage is TRBV19 and J usage is TRBJ2-7; 8 bases agree with TRBD1. Germline CDR1 and CDR2: LNHDA and SQIVND (reference sequence). V was clipped by 6 bases and J by 2 bases; unmatched bases: 3. This CDR3 has 13 residues. The chain's CDR3 is CASRDRATYEQYF. The CDR3 DNA reads TGTGCCAGTAGGGACAGGGCGACCTACGAGCAGTACTTC.

The chain uses TRBV7-8 and TRBJ1-6; D possibly corresponds to TRBD1 (6 bases). The ends were cut back, 5 bases at V and 3 bases at J, with 14 bases in the middle. Germline V gene sequence: CDR1 SGHVS, CDR2 FQNEAQ. CDR3 length: 16 amino acids. CDR3 in amino acids: CASSQATGFYNSPLHF. CDR3 nucleotides: TGTGCCAGCAGCCAGGCGACAGGATTCTATAATTCACCCCTCCACTTT. Based on the CDR3 plus reference TRBV7-8 and TRBJ1-6, the full variable domain is GAGVSQSPRYKVAKRGQDVALRCDPISGHVSLFWYQQALGQGPEFLTYFQNEAQLDKSGLPSDRFFAERPEGSVSTLKIQRTQQEDSAVYLCASSQATGFYNSPLHFGNGTRLTVT.

The chain uses TRBV27 and TRBJ1-5, with TRBD1 as a possible D gene (5 bases). The CDR3 length is 15 residues. The V gene lost 0 bases and the J gene lost 2 bases, with 8 bases spanning the gap. Germline lookup yields CDR1 MNHEY and CDR2 SMNVEV (reference sequence). The CDR3 region is CASSLSWGGNQPQHF. The DNA for the CDR3 is TGTGCCAGCAGTTTATCGTGGGGGGGCAATCAGCCCCAGCATTTT.